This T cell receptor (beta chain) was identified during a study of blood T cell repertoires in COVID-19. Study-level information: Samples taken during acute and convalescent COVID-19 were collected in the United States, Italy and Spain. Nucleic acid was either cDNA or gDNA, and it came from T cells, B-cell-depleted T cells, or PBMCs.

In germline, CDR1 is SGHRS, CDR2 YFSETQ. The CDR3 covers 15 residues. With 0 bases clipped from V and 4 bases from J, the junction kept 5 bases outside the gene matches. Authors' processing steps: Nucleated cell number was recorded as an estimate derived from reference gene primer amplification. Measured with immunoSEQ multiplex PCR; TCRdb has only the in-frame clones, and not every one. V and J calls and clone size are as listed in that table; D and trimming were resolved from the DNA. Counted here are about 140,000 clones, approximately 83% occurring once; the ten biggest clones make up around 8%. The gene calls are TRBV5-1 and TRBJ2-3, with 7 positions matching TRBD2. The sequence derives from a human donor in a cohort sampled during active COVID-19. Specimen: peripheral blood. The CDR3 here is CASSLAGGTSDTQYF. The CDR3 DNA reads TGCGCCAGCAGCTTGGCCGGGGGGACCTCAGATACGCAGTATTTT.